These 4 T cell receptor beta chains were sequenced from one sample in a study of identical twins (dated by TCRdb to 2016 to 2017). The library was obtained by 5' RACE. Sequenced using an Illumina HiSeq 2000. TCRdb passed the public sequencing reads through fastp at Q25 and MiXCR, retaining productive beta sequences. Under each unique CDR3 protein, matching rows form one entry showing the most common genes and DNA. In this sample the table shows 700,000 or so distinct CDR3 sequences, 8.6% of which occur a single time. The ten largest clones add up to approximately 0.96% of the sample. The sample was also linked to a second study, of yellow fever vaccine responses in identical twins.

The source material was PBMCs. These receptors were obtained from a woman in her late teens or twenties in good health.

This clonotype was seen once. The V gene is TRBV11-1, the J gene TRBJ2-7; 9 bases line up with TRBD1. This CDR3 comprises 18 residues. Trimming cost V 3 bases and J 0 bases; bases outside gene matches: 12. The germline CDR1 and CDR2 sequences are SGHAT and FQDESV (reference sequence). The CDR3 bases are TGTGCCAGCAGCTTTTTCTACAGGGGGCCCACAAGCTCCTACGAGCAGTACTTC. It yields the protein CASSFFYRGPTSSYEQYF. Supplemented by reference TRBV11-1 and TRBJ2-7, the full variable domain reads EAEVAQSPRYKITEKSQAVAFWCDPISGHATLYWYRQILGQGPELLVQFQDESVVDDSQLPKDRFSAERLKGVDSTLKIQPAELGDSAMYLCASSFFYRGPTSSYEQYFGPGTRLTVT.

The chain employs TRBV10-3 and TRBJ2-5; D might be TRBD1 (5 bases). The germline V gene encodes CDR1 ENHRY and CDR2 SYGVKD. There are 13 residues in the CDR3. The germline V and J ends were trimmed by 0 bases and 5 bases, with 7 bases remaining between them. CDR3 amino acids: CAISESRVETQYF. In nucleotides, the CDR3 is TGTGCCATCAGTGAGTCCAGGGTGGAGACCCAGTACTTC.

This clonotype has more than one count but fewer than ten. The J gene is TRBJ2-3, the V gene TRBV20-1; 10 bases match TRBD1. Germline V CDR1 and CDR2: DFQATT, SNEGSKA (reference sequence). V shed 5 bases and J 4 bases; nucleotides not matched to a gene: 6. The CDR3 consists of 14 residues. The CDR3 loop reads CSAPWDRGPDTQYF. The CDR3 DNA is TGCAGTGCTCCTTGGGACAGGGGCCCAGATACGCAGTATTTT.

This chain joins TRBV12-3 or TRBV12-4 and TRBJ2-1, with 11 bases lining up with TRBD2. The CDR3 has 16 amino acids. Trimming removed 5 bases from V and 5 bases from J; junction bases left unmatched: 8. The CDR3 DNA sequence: TGTGCCAGCAGTCCACGACTAGCGGGGAAACACAATGAGCAGTTCTTC. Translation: CASSPRLAGKHNEQFF.